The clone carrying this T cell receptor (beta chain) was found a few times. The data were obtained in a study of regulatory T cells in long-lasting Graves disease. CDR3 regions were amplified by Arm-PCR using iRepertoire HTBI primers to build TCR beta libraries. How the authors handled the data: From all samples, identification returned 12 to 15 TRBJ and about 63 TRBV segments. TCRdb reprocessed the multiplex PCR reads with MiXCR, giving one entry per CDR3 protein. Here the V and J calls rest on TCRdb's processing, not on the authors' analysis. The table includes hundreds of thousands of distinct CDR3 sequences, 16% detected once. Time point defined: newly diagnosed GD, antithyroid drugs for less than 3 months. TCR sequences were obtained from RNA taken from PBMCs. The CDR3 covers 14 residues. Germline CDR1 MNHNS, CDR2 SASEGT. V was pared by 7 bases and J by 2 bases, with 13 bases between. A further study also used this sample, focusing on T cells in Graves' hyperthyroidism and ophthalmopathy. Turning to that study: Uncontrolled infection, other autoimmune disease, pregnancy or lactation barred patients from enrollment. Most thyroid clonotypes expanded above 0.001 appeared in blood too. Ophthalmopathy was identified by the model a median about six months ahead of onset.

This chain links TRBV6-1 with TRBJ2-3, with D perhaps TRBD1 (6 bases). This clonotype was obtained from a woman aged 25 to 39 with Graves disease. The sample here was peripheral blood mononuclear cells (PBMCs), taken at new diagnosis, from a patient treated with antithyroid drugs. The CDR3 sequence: CASMKGHFTDTQYF. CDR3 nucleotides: TGTGCCAGCATGAAGGGACATTTCACAGATACGCAGTATTTT.